These T cell receptor beta chains were read from a single sample in a study of cytomegalovirus exposure and HLA in healthy donors. The repertoire was sequenced with immunoSEQ multiplex PCR; TCRdb's copy has only in-frame clones and lacks some. The sample consists of about 150,000 clones, less than 90% of them appearing once. Material: PBMCs. All receptors derive from a man between 35 and 55 years old in good health and CMV-seronegative. CDR3s include the opening cysteine and the closing phenylalanine or tryptophan. Each record gives: D gene, J gene, clone size, V gene, CDR3 DNA, CDR3 protein. D genes are given only for firm matches. Rows may omit the clone size; those that give it use once, few, many or a size class.

D: TRBD2
J: TRBJ2-1
size: once
V: TRBV15
DNA: TGTGCCACCAGCAGACTAGCGGGAGGGGAGCAGTTCTTC
CDR3: CATSRLAGGEQFF

D: TRBD2
J: TRBJ2-7
size: .
V: TRBV12-5
DNA: TGTGCTAGTGGTTTGGGGACTAGCGGGAACTACGAGCAGTACTTC
CDR3: CASGLGTSGNYEQYF

D: TRBD1
J: TRBJ1-2
size: .
V: TRBV10-3
DNA: TGTGCCATCACTGAGACAGGGGGCTATGGCTACACCTTC
CDR3: CAITETGGYGYTF

D: .
J: TRBJ1-2
size: .
V: TRBV7-2
DNA: TGTGCCAGCAGCTTAGGTCGTCAGATCTATGGCTACACCTTC
CDR3: CASSLGRQIYGYTF

D: .
J: TRBJ1-1
size: .
V: TRBV29-1
DNA: TGCAGCGTTGTAGCCTCATTCATGAACACTGAAGCTTTCTTT
CDR3: CSVVASFMNTEAFF

D: TRBD1
J: TRBJ2-1
size: once
V: TRBV7-3
DNA: TGTGCCAGCAGCTTATCCAGACAGGGGGGAAACTACAATGAGCAGTTCTTC
CDR3: CASSLSRQGGNYNEQFF

D: .
J: TRBJ1-2
size: .
V: TRBV5-6
DNA: TGTGCCAGCAGCTTGTCTTATGGCTACACCTTC
CDR3: CASSLSYGYTF

D: TRBD1
J: TRBJ2-3
size: once
V: TRBV27
DNA: TGTGCCAGCAGTTGGGGGACAGCCACAGATACGCAGTATTTT
CDR3: CASSWGTATDTQYF

D: TRBD2
J: TRBJ2-2
size: .
V: TRBV4-3
DNA: TGCGCCAGCAGCCAGCCCCCGGGAGGGAGCACCGGGGAGCTGTTTTTT
CDR3: CASSQPPGGSTGELFF

D: .
J: TRBJ1-1
size: .
V: TRBV5-6
DNA: TGTGCCAGCAGCTCGGGTGGCCCGGGAGTAGGCACTGAAGCTTTCTTT
CDR3: CASSSGGPGVGTEAFF

D: .
J: TRBJ2-3
size: .
V: TRBV5-1
DNA: TGCGCCAGCAGAAATCAGGGAATGAGAACAGATACGCAGTATTTT
CDR3: CASRNQGMRTDTQYF

D: .
J: TRBJ2-2
size: .
V: TRBV9
DNA: TGTGCCAGCAGCGTAAATGAAGGGAGGACCGGGGAGCTGTTTTTT
CDR3: CASSVNEGRTGELFF